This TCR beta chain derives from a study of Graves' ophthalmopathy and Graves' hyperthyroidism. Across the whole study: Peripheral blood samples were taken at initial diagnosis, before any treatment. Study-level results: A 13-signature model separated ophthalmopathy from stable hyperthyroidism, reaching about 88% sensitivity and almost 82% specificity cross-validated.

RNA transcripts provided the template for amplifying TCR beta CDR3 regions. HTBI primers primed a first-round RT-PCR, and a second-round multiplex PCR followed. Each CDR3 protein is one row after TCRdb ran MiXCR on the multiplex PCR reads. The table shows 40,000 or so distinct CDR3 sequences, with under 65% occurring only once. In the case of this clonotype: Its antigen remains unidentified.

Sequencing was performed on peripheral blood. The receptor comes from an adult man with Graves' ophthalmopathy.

CDR3 sequence: CASSPTDRAEAFF. The CDR3 coding sequence is TGCGCCAGCAGCCCTACAGACAGGGCTGAAGCTTTCTTT. The chain carries TRBV5-1 and TRBJ1-1; 7 bases are shared with TRBD1. The CDR3 is 13 amino acids. Trimming at V came to 4 bases and at J to 6 bases, leaving 6 bases not matched to a gene. From germline, CDR1 is SGHRS and CDR2 YFSETQ.